These 18 T cell receptor beta chains came from one sample sequenced in a study of shared clonotypes between healthy human individuals. Data came from immunoSEQ multiplex PCR; TCRdb stores just in-frame clones and leaves some out. The table has under 350,000 clones, roughly 84% seen once. Sequencing was carried out using memory CD8+ T cells sorted from blood. The subset here: CD45RO+ cells pooled with CCR7-negative TemRA cells. The source of these receptors is a man aged 18 to 29 in good health.

CDR3 in amino acids: CASSPQGYYGYTF. CDR3 coding DNA: TGTGCCAGTAGCCCACAGGGCTACTATGGCTACACCTTC. This sequence joins TRBV19 and TRBJ1-2; a weak D match, TRBD1 (6 bases). This CDR3 has 13 residues. V was trimmed by 6 bases and J by 3 bases, leaving 11 bases between them. Germline V gives CDR1 LNHDA, CDR2 SQIVND (reference sequence).

The chain combines TRBV7-9 with TRBJ2-1; the D is unclear. The ends were cut back, 5 bases at V and 7 bases at J, with 18 bases in the middle. The CDR3 covers 15 residues. CDR1 is SEHNR, CDR2 FQNEAQ, per germline (reference sequence). The CDR3 DNA follows: TGTGCCAGCAGCCCGGCACATTCCCCGGGTAATGAGCAGTTCTTC. Residues: CASSPAHSPGNEQFF.

This clone was picked up a small number of times. The CDR3 spells CASSLELAGVNTGELFF. In DNA, the CDR3 is TGTGCCAGCAGCTTAGAACTAGCGGGTGTTAACACCGGGGAGCTGTTTTTT. The chain links TRBV11-2 to TRBJ2-2; TRBD2 agrees at 9 bases. Unmatched junction bases numbered 4, after V lost 0 bases and J lost 2 bases. This CDR3 has 17 residues. CDR1 and CDR2 from the germline V gene are SGHAT and FQNNGV.

This chain connects TRBV27 to TRBJ2-1, with unresolved D. This CDR3 comprises 13 residues. CDR1 and CDR2 from the germline V gene are MNHEY and SMNVEV (reference sequence). V was clipped by 2 bases and J by 6 bases, with 8 bases between them. The CDR3, as DNA: TGTGCCAGCAGTTTAAGCAGTCGCAATGAGCAGTTCTTC. Its translation: CASSLSSRNEQFF.

The chain uses TRBV4-1 and TRBJ1-3; D unclear. The CDR3 is 15 residues long. Germline V CDR1 and CDR2: MGHRA, YSYEKL. V was clipped by 3 bases and J by 2 bases, with 11 bases between them. The CDR3 spells CASSQGLVPGNTIYF. The CDR3 DNA follows: TGCGCCAGCAGCCAGGGGTTAGTCCCTGGAAACACCATATATTTT.

Notes on this clone: Additional DNA sequences in this sample encode the identical CDR3. The rearrangement links TRBV5-6 to TRBJ2-7, with 9 bases matching TRBD1. The CDR3 sequence is 14 residues long. Germline V CDR1 and CDR2: SGHDT, YYEEEE. The trim removed 4 bases at V and 1 base at J, leaving 3 bases unmatched. The CDR3 DNA reads TGTGCCAGCAGCGGCGGGACAGGGTCCTACGAGCAGTACTTC. This encodes CASSGGTGSYEQYF.

The V call is TRBV2, the J call TRBJ2-1; D is uncertain. This CDR3 comprises 15 residues. The V gene lost 6 bases and the J gene lost 4 bases, with 16 bases spanning the gap. Per germline, CDR1 SNHLY and CDR2 FYNNEI. The CDR3 reads CASSSDTLLYNEQFF. In nucleotides, the CDR3 is TGTGCCAGCAGCTCCGACACCCTATTATACAATGAGCAGTTCTTC.

The chain employs TRBV7-6 and TRBJ2-1; 12 positions agree with TRBD2. Germline V gene lookup returns CDR1 SGHVS and CDR2 FNYEAQ. CDR3 length: 16 residues. J was trimmed by 4 bases and V by 4 bases; bases with no gene match: 5. The CDR3 coding sequence is TGTGCCAGCAGCTCGTGGACTAGCGGGGCGTACAATGAGCAGTTCTTC. As protein: CASSSWTSGAYNEQFF.

DNA of the CDR3: TGTGCCAGCAGTTCCCCCGGGACAGGGGCTTACGAGCAGTACTTC. It is translated as CASSSPGTGAYEQYF. The chain recombines TRBV6-1 with TRBJ2-7; 10 bases line up with TRBD1. V was pared by 5 bases and J by 4 bases, with 8 bases of the junction left unmatched. The CDR3 has 15 residues. Germline V lookup: CDR1 MNHNS, CDR2 SASEGT.

The rearrangement links TRBV6-5 to TRBJ2-2; TRBD2 matches 7 bases. Germline-derived CDR1 and CDR2 are MNHEY and SVGAGI. The CDR3 runs 14 residues. V gave up 2 bases and J gave up 7 bases; unmatched junction bases: 4. CDR3 DNA: TGTGCCAGCAGTTACAGCGGGGCACTCGGGGAGCTGTTTTTT. This encodes CASSYSGALGELFF.

On this clone: Other DNA sequences in this specimen translate into the identical CDR3. The rearrangement links TRBV5-1 to TRBJ2-2; D remains ambiguous. Trimming stripped 5 bases from V and 4 bases from J, with 9 bases between. From germline, CDR1 is SGHRS and CDR2 YFSETQ. The CDR3 sequence is 13 residues long. Here the CDR3 reads CASSLEGTGELFF. In nucleotides, the CDR3 is TGCGCCAGCAGTCTCGAAGGCACCGGGGAGCTGTTTTTT.

V usage is TRBV30 and J usage is TRBJ1-6; D might be TRBD1 (5 bases). CDR3 length equals 14 residues. Looked up from germline, CDR1 is GTSNPN and CDR2 is SVGIG (reference sequence). Trimming stripped 2 bases from V and 7 bases from J, with 12 bases between. CDR3 protein: CAWSQGPSNSPLHF. The CDR3, as DNA: TGTGCCTGGAGTCAGGGACCGTCCAATTCACCCCTCCACTTT.

The chain carries TRBV5-4 and TRBJ1-1, with a weak D call TRBD1 (5 bases). Looked up from germline, CDR1 is SGHNT and CDR2 is YYREEE (reference sequence). The CDR3 totals 14 residues. V dropped 7 bases and J dropped 7 bases, with 20 bases sitting between them. Here the CDR3 DNA reads TGTGCCAGCCTTGGAAGGCGGCAGGGAGTTGAAGCTTTCTTT. This gives the protein CASLGRRQGVEAFF.

V and J are TRBV18 and TRBJ1-2; 7 bases match TRBD1. J was trimmed by 5 bases and V by 4 bases; bases with no gene match: 16. Germline V gives CDR1 KGHSH, CDR2 LQKENI. The length of the CDR3 is 17 residues. The CDR3 DNA is TGTGCCAGCTCACTCCGGGACAGCTTACGGCGGCTGTATGGCTACACCTTC. Its translation: CASSLRDSLRRLYGYTF.

This clone has only one observation. This rearrangement joins TRBV15 to TRBJ2-3, with 7 bases matching TRBD2. The CDR3 runs 16 residues. V lost 2 bases, J lost 2 bases, and 7 bases stayed unmatched. The V gene's germline CDR1 is LNHNV and CDR2 YYDKDF (reference sequence). DNA of the CDR3: TGTGCCACCAGCAGAAGCGGGACTTCCATCACAGATACGCAGTATTTT. Amino acid sequence: CATSRSGTSITDTQYF.

Concerning this clone itself: It may be a read error: a sequence one base away is much more abundant. In the same sample, other DNA sequences code for this CDR3. The V gene is TRBV6-1, the J gene TRBJ2-1, with D unresolved. The length of the CDR3 is 12 residues. The ends were cut back, 2 bases at V and 6 bases at J, with 5 bases in the middle. Germline CDR1 is MNHNS and CDR2 is SASEGT. This CDR3 is CASSEPGNEQFF. CDR3 nucleotide sequence: TGTGCCAGCAGTGAACCGGGCAATGAGCAGTTCTTC.

V gene TRBV7-2 combines with J gene TRBJ2-5, with TRBD2 matching over 7 bases. The germline CDR1 and CDR2 sequences are SGHTA and FQGNSA. The junction had 8 bases not matched to a gene; V was cut back by 5 bases and J by 5 bases. The CDR3 contains 14 residues. The CDR3 DNA reads as TGTGCCAGCAGCCTGGGACTATGGCAGGAGACCCAGTACTTC. This translates into CASSLGLWQETQYF.

This chain links TRBV28 with TRBJ2-7, with a possible D match to TRBD2 (5 bases). CDR3 length: 14 amino acids. V was cut by 10 bases and J by 7 bases, with 23 bases left in between. Germline loops: CDR1 MDHEN, CDR2 SYDVKM. CDR3 region: CAITSRTDSREQYF. CDR3 DNA: TGTGCCATCACGTCCAGGACGGACTCTCGGGAGCAGTACTTC. The whole variable domain, filled in from reference TRBV28 and TRBJ2-7, reads DVKVTQSSRYLVKRTGEKVFLECVQDMDHENMFWYRQDPGLGLRLIYFSYDVKMKEKGDIPEGYSVSREKKERFSLILESASTNQTSMYLCAITSRTDSREQYFGPGTRLTVT.